The clone carrying this T cell receptor beta chain was recorded only once. What it binds is not known. The data are from a study of cytomegalovirus exposure and HLA in healthy donors. 13 Jbeta primers and 60 Vbeta primers were used for the PCR. Sequencing was performed with immunoSEQ multiplex PCR; in TCRdb, only in-frame clones are kept and a portion is missing. The sample yields over 95,000 clones, around 77% seen once. Study-level findings and limits: According to an earlier analysis, most TCR beta V segments yielded productive rearrangements about 87% or about 30% of the time. Among TCR beta chains, those listed as cytomegalovirus-associated numbered about 150. Presence/absence analyses took donor sequencing depth as roughly uniform. A later analysis linked a missense variant in DCLRE1C to the trimming of TCR beta V and J genes.

The sequence was collected from a woman in her twenties or thirties in good health and CMV-seropositive. The sequenced sample was PBMCs.

The CDR3 region is CASSIGLAPLAETQYF. The CDR3 DNA reads as TGCGCCAGCAGCATAGGACTAGCGCCCTTGGCGGAGACCCAGTACTTC. The chain carries TRBV5-1 and TRBJ2-5; 9 nucleotides align to TRBD2. This CDR3 spans 16 amino acids. In germline, CDR1 is SGHRS, CDR2 YFSETQ. V trimming: 4 bases; J trimming: 5 bases; junction bases outside the gene matches: 12.